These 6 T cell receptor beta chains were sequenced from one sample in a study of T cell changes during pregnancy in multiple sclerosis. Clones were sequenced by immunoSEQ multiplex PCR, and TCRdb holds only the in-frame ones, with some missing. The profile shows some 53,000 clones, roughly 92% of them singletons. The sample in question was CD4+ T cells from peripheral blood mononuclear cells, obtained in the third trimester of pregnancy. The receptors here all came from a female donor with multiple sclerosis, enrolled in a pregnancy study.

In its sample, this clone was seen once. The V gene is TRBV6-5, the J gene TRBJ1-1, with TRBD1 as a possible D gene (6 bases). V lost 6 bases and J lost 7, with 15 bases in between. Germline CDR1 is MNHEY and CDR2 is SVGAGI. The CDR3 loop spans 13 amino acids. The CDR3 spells CASRSTGSIEAFF. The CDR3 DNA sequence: TGTGCCAGCAGGTCGACAGGATCGATTGAAGCTTTCTTT.

CDR3 in amino acids: CASSYGQYNQPQHF. Written as DNA, the CDR3 is TGTGCCAGCAGTTATGGACAGTACAATCAGCCCCAGCATTTT. V and J are TRBV6-5 and TRBJ1-5, with D possibly being TRBD1 (6 bases). Trimming left V 3 bases short and J 3 bases short, with 9 bases between. Germline values: CDR1 MNHEY, CDR2 SVGAGI. This CDR3 has 14 residues.

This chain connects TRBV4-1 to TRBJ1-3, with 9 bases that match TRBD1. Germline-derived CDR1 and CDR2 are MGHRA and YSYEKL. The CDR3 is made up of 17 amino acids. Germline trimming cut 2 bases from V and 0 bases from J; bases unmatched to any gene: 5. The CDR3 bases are TGCGCCAGCAGCCAACCCGCGGGACAGGGCTCTGGAAACACCATATATTTT. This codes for CASSQPAGQGSGNTIYF.

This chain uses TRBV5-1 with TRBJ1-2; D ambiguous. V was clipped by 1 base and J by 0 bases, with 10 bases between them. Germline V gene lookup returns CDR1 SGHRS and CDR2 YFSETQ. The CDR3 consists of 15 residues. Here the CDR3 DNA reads TGCGCCAGCAGCTTGACAGACGGAACTAACTATGGCTACACCTTC. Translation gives CASSLTDGTNYGYTF.

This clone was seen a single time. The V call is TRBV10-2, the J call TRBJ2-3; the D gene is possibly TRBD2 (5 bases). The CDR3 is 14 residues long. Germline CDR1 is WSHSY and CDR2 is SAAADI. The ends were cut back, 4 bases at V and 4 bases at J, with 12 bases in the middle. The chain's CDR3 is CASSAGWDSDTQYF. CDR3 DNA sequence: TGCGCCAGCAGTGCGGGGTGGGATTCAGATACGCAGTATTTT.

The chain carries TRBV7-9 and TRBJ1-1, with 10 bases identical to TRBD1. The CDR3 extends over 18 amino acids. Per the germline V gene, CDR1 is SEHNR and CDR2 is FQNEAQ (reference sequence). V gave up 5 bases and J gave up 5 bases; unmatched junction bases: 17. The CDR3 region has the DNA TGTGCCAGCAGCCTACCGACAGGGGGCGTGACGGAGTCTACTGAAGCTTTCTTT. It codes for CASSLPTGGVTESTEAFF.